Presented here are 32 T cell receptor beta chains from one specimen sequenced in a study of CD8+CD57+ T cells in acquired aplastic anemia. All patients picked for sequencing had shown, by flow cytometry, an expansion of CD8+CD57+ cells. TCR beta VDJ and CDR3 profiles were obtained from a genomic DNA template. TCRdb independently ran MiXCR on the reads; one entry per CDR3 protein. The repertoire has around 180,000 distinct CDR3 sequences, approximately 48% of them found once; the top ten carry roughly 2%. The sequencing input was sorted CD4+, CD8+, or CD8+CD57+ T cells (not recorded which) from PBMCs. The receptor source for this set is a human donor with aplastic anemia.

This rearrangement joins TRBV5-8 to TRBJ2-7; TRBD2 is a possible D gene (6 bases). Germline lookup yields CDR1 SGHTS and CDR2 YDEGEE. The CDR3 consists of 14 residues. V was cut by 4 bases and J by 0 bases, with 11 bases left in between. The CDR3 nucleotides are TGTGCCAGCAGCGAGGAGGGCCTCTCCTACGAGCAGTACTTC. It encodes CASSEEGLSYEQYF.

This clonotype has only a few counts. This chain uses TRBV28 with TRBJ1-4; D gene uncertain. Per germline, CDR1 MDHEN and CDR2 SYDVKM. The CDR3 totals 14 residues. V was pared by 2 bases and J by 8 bases, with 12 bases between. CDR3: CASSLIARKEKLFF. For the CDR3, the DNA is TGTGCCAGCAGTTTAATCGCTAGGAAGGAAAAACTGTTTTTT.

This clonotype was recorded at least ten times. The J gene is TRBJ2-6, the V gene TRBV24-1; D gene unclear. CDR3 size: 16 residues. Deletions cut 4 bases from V and 0 bases from J, with 9 bases between. CDR1 is KGHDR and CDR2 is SFDVKD in the germline V gene. CDR3 loop: CATSDRKSSGANVLTF. The CDR3 bases are TGTGCCACCAGTGACAGAAAAAGCTCTGGGGCCAACGTCCTGACTTTC.

Details on this clonotype: The junction differs from germline at one of its ends, possibly a read error. This chain joins TRBV19 and TRBJ2-3, with TRBD1 as a possible D gene (6 bases). This CDR3 has 15 amino acids. Germline V lookup: CDR1 LNHDA, CDR2 SQIVND (reference sequence). CDR3 nucleotide sequence: TGTGCCAGCAGAACAGGGAACGTTGGCGCAGATACACAGTATTTT. Translated: CASRTGNVGADTQYF. The variable domain in full, completed from reference TRBV19 and TRBJ2-3, reads DGGITQSPKYLFRKEGQNVTLSCEQNLNHDAMYWYRQDPGQGLRLIYYSQIVNDFQKGDIAEGYSVSREKKESFPLTVTSAQKNPTAFYLCASRTGNVGADTQYFGPGTRLTVL.

About this clonotype itself: A read error may explain this, as a much larger clone is one base away. The chain has TRBV6-2 or TRBV6-3 and TRBJ2-7; TRBD1 matches 11 bases. The CDR3 is 15 amino acids. From germline, CDR1 is MNHEY and CDR2 SVGEGT. V gave up 7 bases and J gave up 7 bases; unmatched junction bases: 12. As DNA, the CDR3 is TGTGCCAGCACCCCCCGAGGACAGGGGGCGCGTGAGCAGTACTTC. Protein sequence: CASTPRGQGAREQYF.

This clonotype was seen repeatedly, ten times or more. The J gene is TRBJ1-5, the V gene TRBV5-1; 7 bases agree with TRBD1. The V segment lost 2 bases and the J segment 5 bases; nucleotides outside the gene matches: 7. The length of the CDR3 is 15 residues. Germline CDR1 SGHRS, CDR2 YFSETQ. The CDR3 loop is CASSLDAGQYQPQHF. Here the CDR3 DNA reads TGCGCCAGCAGCTTAGACGCGGGACAGTATCAGCCCCAGCATTTT.

The chain couples TRBV6-1 to TRBJ1-6, with D possibly being TRBD1 (5 bases). This CDR3 has 13 amino acids. In germline, CDR1 is MNHNS, CDR2 SASEGT. The V gene lost 8 bases and the J gene lost 11 bases, with 16 bases spanning the gap. CDR3 bases: TGTGCCAGCGGCTCATCGGGGGTTCCACCCCTCCACTTT. This gives the protein CASGSSGVPPLHF.

The rearrangement joins TRBV7-8 to TRBJ2-5; a weak D match, TRBD2 (6 bases). The CDR3 has 14 residues. The V and J ends lost 1 base and 10 bases respectively, with 16 bases between them. The germline V gene has CDR1 SGHVS and CDR2 FQNEAQ. CDR3 sequence: CASSLGGSTGDQYF. DNA of the CDR3: TGTGCCAGCAGCTTAGGTGGCTCCACGGGGGACCAGTACTTC.

Details on this clonotype: Sequence at one end of the junction differs from germline and may be a read error. The chain carries TRBV10-3 and TRBJ2-1; the D gene could be TRBD1 or TRBD2 (5 bases each). The CDR3 spans 14 residues. CDR1 and CDR2 from the germline V gene are ENHRY and SYGVKD. The CDR3 here is CAISSGTSYDEQFF. The CDR3 nucleotides are TGTGCCATCAGTTCCGGGACCTCCTACGATGAGCAGTTCTTC.

The chain employs TRBV24-1 and TRBJ2-1; D not resolved. Germline V gene data show CDR1 as KGHDR and CDR2 as SFDVKD. CDR3 length equals 11 residues. Trimming removed 6 bases at V and 8 bases at J, with 7 bases between. CDR3 residues: CATSSYDEQFF. CDR3 nucleotides: TGTGCCACCAGTTCTTACGATGAGCAGTTCTTC.

V and J are TRBV10-3 and TRBJ2-7, with D perhaps TRBD1 or TRBD2 (6 bases each). The germline gives CDR1 ENHRY, CDR2 SYGVKD. The CDR3 has 13 residues. The V gene lost 5 bases and the J gene lost 3 bases, with 11 bases spanning the gap. The CDR3 sequence: CAISLGGGYEQYF. CDR3 in DNA: TGTGCCATCAGTTTAGGAGGGGGCTACGAGCAGTACTTC.

This clonotype occurred a few times. V and J are TRBV20-1 and TRBJ2-7; no reliable D call. V was shortened by 2 bases and J by 2 bases, with 7 bases between the two germline ends. The CDR3 spans 12 residues. Germline V CDR1 and CDR2: DFQATT, SNEGSKA (reference sequence). This CDR3 reads CSARQATYEQYF. The CDR3 DNA reads as TGCAGTGCTAGACAGGCGACCTACGAGCAGTACTTC.

This chain joins TRBV2 and TRBJ1-2; no definite D call. V dropped 1 base and J dropped 8 bases, with 8 bases sitting between them. The germline gives CDR1 SNHLY, CDR2 FYNNEI. This CDR3 has 12 amino acids. CDR3 nucleotides: TGTGCCAGCAGTGAAGGGGTTTGGGGCTACACCTTC. This sequence encodes CASSEGVWGYTF.

This clonotype was counted at least ten times. CDR3 DNA: TGTGCCAGCAGTTACCGGACAGGGCAGGCAAGGAACACTGAAGCTTTCTTT. Protein sequence: CASSYRTGQARNTEAFF. The chain combines TRBV12-3 or TRBV12-4 with TRBJ1-1, with 8 bases lining up with TRBD1. The CDR3 runs 17 residues. V lost 4 bases to trimming and J lost 1 base; unmatched junction nucleotides: 11.

V usage is TRBV25-1 and J usage is TRBJ2-2; TRBD1 aligns across 10 bases. This CDR3 contains 13 residues. With 11 bases clipped from V and 5 bases from J, the junction kept 5 bases outside the gene matches. CDR1 MGHDK and CDR2 SYGVNS come from the germline V gene. In nucleotides, the CDR3 is TGTGCCGGGACAGGGGAAAGGACCGGGGAGCTGTTTTTT. As protein: CAGTGERTGELFF.

This clonotype came up many times. This chain links TRBV5-1 with TRBJ2-7; D gene unclear. The CDR3 spans 14 residues. Trimming left V 4 bases short and J 5 bases short, with 16 bases between. Germline loops: CDR1 SGHRS, CDR2 YFSETQ. The CDR3 sequence is CASSPGGIGHEQYF. The CDR3 bases are TGCGCCAGCAGCCCTGGTGGTATTGGCCACGAGCAGTACTTC.

This clonotype came up many times. This sequence joins TRBV5-5 and TRBJ1-6; 7 positions match TRBD1. Trimming cost V 2 bases and J 11 bases; bases outside gene matches: 4. Per germline, CDR1 SGHKS and CDR2 YYEKEE (reference sequence). The CDR3 length is 13 residues. The CDR3 loop reads CASSFTGEAPLHF. In nucleotides, the CDR3 is TGTGCCAGCAGCTTTACAGGGGAGGCACCCCTCCACTTT.

The rearrangement joins TRBV29-1 to TRBJ2-1; TRBD1 is a possible D gene (6 bases). There are 12 residues in the CDR3. Per germline, CDR1 SQVTM and CDR2 ANQGSEA. Trimming left V 8 bases short and J 6 bases short, with 14 bases between. CDR3: CSTKQGSNEQFF. CDR3 sequence (DNA): TGCAGCACCAAACAGGGCAGCAATGAGCAGTTCTTC.

The CDR3 DNA is TGTGCCAGCTCCCTGGGGGACACTCTCACAGATACGCAGTATTTT. The encoded protein is CASSLGDTLTDTQYF. This chain connects TRBV5-5 to TRBJ2-3, with a tentative D call TRBD1 (6 bases). V was pared by 7 bases and J by 2 bases, with 17 bases between. Germline V lookup: CDR1 SGHKS, CDR2 YYEKEE (reference sequence). The CDR3 totals 15 residues. Supplemented by reference TRBV5-5 and TRBJ2-3, the full variable domain reads DAGVTQSPTHLIKTRGQQVTLRCSPISGHKSVSWYQQVLGQGPQFIFQYYEKEERGRGNFPDRFSARQFPNYSSELNVNALLLGDSALYLCASSLGDTLTDTQYFGPGTRLTVL.

This clonotype was seen at least ten times. This chain links TRBV11-3 with TRBJ2-5, with D perhaps TRBD2 (5 bases). Trimming stripped 5 bases from V and 5 bases from J, with 15 bases between. The germline V gene encodes CDR1 SGHNT and CDR2 YENEEA. CDR3 size: 14 residues. The CDR3: CASSPGKGGETQYF. CDR3 DNA sequence: TGTGCCAGCAGCCCCGGGAAGGGCGGGGAGACCCAGTACTTC.

The chain uses TRBV20-1 and TRBJ2-5, with 11 bases matching TRBD2. The CDR3 is 17 amino acids. V lost 3 bases and J lost 1; bases outside the gene matches: 10. Germline loops: CDR1 DFQATT, CDR2 SNEGSKA (reference sequence). For the CDR3, the DNA is TGCAGTGCTAGCCCGCTCGGGACTAGCGGAACCCAAGAGACCCAGTACTTC. This gives the protein CSASPLGTSGTQETQYF.

The chain links TRBV7-3 to TRBJ2-1; no definite D call. Trimming cost V 2 bases and J 6 bases, with 17 bases left between them. The CDR3 loop spans 16 amino acids. Germline-derived CDR1 and CDR2 are SGHTA and FQGTGA. The CDR3 nucleotides read TGTGCCAGCAGCTTATACCCCAGCGACCTTTCCAATGAGCAGTTCTTC. Translating it yields CASSLYPSDLSNEQFF.

This clonotype was detected ten times or more. This rearrangement joins TRBV24-1 to TRBJ1-5; 7 bases line up with TRBD1. Germline V gene lookup returns CDR1 KGHDR and CDR2 SFDVKD. V lost 9 bases to trimming and J lost 3 bases; unmatched junction nucleotides: 7. This CDR3 comprises 14 residues. The CDR3 nucleotides read TGTGCCACCGCGGGACAGAGCTTCAATCAGCCCCAGCATTTT. The encoded protein is CATAGQSFNQPQHF.

In its sample, this clonotype was seen once. The rearrangement links TRBV11-1 to TRBJ2-1; 7 positions agree with TRBD2. CDR1 and CDR2 from the germline V gene are SGHAT and FQDESV (reference sequence). This CDR3 is built from 16 residues. Trimming removed 1 base from V and 2 bases from J; junction bases left unmatched: 5. CDR3 nucleotide sequence: TGTGCCAGCAGCTTAGGGACTAGTAACGCCTACAATGAGCAGTTCTTC. This sequence encodes CASSLGTSNAYNEQFF.

This clonotype has ten or more counts. The chain carries TRBV20-1 and TRBJ2-1; TRBD2 agrees at 10 bases. CDR1 and CDR2 from the germline V gene are DFQATT and SNEGSKA (reference sequence). V was clipped by 3 bases and J by 4 bases; unmatched bases: 9. There are 16 residues in the CDR3. The CDR3 reads CSASPWTSGPYNEQFF. DNA of the CDR3: TGCAGTGCTAGCCCCTGGACTAGCGGACCTTACAATGAGCAGTTCTTC.

V and J are TRBV24-1 and TRBJ1-1, with TRBD1 identical over 9 bases. After removal of 4 bases from V and 4 bases from J, the junction contained 3 bases not matched to a gene. The CDR3 runs 14 residues. From germline, CDR1 is KGHDR and CDR2 SFDVKD. Here the CDR3 DNA reads TGTGCCACCAGTGACAACAGGGGGCCCACTGAAGCTTTCTTT. It encodes CATSDNRGPTEAFF.

In regard to this clonotype: The germline gene is not matched at one end of the junction; a read error may be the cause. This sequence joins TRBV10-3 and TRBJ2-5, with D perhaps matching TRBD2 (6 bases). The germline V gene has CDR1 ENHRY and CDR2 SYGVKD. CDR3 length: 16 amino acids. The CDR3 DNA sequence: TGTGCCAGCAGTGAGAGTACTAGCAGGTATCAAGAGACCCAGTACTTC. This translates into CASSESTSRYQETQYF.

J is TRBJ2-2 and V is TRBV29-1; no reliable D call. Germline CDR1 reads SQVTM; CDR2 reads ANQGSEA. The ends were cut back, 6 bases at V and 4 bases at J, with 6 bases in the middle. This CDR3 is 11 amino acids long. Here the CDR3 reads CSVQATGELFF. CDR3 DNA sequence: TGCAGCGTCCAGGCCACCGGGGAGCTGTTTTTT.

V and J are TRBV6-1 and TRBJ1-5; a possible D gene is TRBD1 (6 bases). The CDR3 spans 12 residues. V lost 11 bases to trimming and J lost 6 bases, with 14 bases between them. CDR1 is MNHNS and CDR2 is SASEGT in the germline V gene. The CDR3 sequence: CASGAGVQPQHF. CDR3 nucleotide sequence: TGTGCCTCAGGGGCAGGGGTTCAGCCCCAGCATTTT.

Here the CDR3 reads CASRHGPINEKLFF. CDR3 nucleotides: TGTGCCAGTAGGCATGGACCGATTAATGAAAAACTGTTTTTT. The J gene is TRBJ1-4, the V gene TRBV19; no definite D call. The V and J ends lost 6 bases and 4 bases respectively, with 12 bases between them. CDR1 LNHDA and CDR2 SQIVND come from the germline V gene (reference sequence). There are 14 residues in the CDR3. The full variable domain, its missing parts supplied by reference TRBV19 and TRBJ1-4, is DGGITQSPKYLFRKEGQNVTLSCEQNLNHDAMYWYRQDPGQGLRLIYYSQIVNDFQKGDIAEGYSVSREKKESFPLTVTSAQKNPTAFYLCASRHGPINEKLFFGSGTQLSVL.

Here the CDR3 DNA reads TGTGCCACTCGACAGCATAATAACTATGGCTACACCTTC. Its protein product is CATRQHNNYGYTF. V is TRBV7-9 and J is TRBJ1-2, with a tentative D call TRBD1 (5 bases). The germline gives CDR1 SEHNR, CDR2 FQNEAQ (reference sequence). With 10 bases removed from V and 1 base from J, the gap between germline ends came to 13 bases. The CDR3 spans 13 residues.

Ten or more counts support this clonotype. The chain has TRBV10-3 and TRBJ1-2; D not resolved. The length of the CDR3 is 12 residues. Germline V CDR1 and CDR2: ENHRY, SYGVKD. V lost 4 bases and J lost 2, with 5 bases in between. The DNA of the CDR3 is TGTGCCATCAGTGGTGTAAACTATGGCTACACCTTC. Translated, it gives CAISGVNYGYTF.